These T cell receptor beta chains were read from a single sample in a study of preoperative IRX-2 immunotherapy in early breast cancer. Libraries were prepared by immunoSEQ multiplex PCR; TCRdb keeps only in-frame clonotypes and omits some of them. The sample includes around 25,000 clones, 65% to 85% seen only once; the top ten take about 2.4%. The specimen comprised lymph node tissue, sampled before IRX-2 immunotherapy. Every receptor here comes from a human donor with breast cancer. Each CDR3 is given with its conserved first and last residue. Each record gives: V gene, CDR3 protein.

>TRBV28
CASSRTGQFNSPLHF
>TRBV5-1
CASSLDGQGSGNTIYF
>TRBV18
CASSPIAGDSHGYTF
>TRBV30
CAWRRDRGTEKLFF
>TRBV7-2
CASSLLSLASGGADTQYF
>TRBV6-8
CASSSPTVASSKSGELFF
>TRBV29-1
CSATPVGREKLFF
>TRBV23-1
CASSLGALYGYTF
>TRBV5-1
CASSLWGKDDEKLFF
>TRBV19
CASSIARTGGTEAFF
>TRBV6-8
CASSYYHLGGNEQFF
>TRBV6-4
CAIADINEAFF
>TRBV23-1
CASSQAGRGPLHF
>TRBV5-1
CASSPVFPRLEKLFF
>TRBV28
CASTTSGDEQYF
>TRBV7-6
CASSLDLAATGELFF
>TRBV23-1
CASSQAGVLGYTF
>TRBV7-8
CASSLGQFSNQPQHF
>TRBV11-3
CASSSPPGAYGYTF
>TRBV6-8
CASSRRGAYEQYF
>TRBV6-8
CASSTQQGNQPQHF
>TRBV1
CASSHVGTGPNTEAFF
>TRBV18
CASSPVTGKETQYF
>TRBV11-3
CASSLVGTGATDTQYF
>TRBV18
CASSAGTQINQPQHF
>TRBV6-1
CASSEAGTSAQFF
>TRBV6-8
CAIGRQGFTEAFF
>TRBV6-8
CALGQGSSSYNEQFF
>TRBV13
CASSLMRRGNGYTF
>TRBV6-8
CASSYFGRLSSGNTIYF
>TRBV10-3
CAISESRAAFSYEQYF
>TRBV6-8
CASRQQVTQQFF
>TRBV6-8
CASRLSNRVDGYTF
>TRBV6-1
CASSEGPGKSYEQYF
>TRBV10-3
CAISESKKWINEKLFF
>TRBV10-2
CASSERGVSTDTQYF
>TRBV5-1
CASSLAAGEQETQYF
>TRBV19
CASSSRGGGGNQPQHF
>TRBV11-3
CASSSRLGAGGETQYF